Each of the 18 T cell receptor beta chains below was sequenced from the same sample in a study of blood T cells in healthy people across ages. Next came a second PCR, run for about 7 to 12 cycles, which used a sample-barcoded 5' primer along with a J-beta primer mix. TCRdb ran MiXCR on the 5' RACE reads and lists one entry per CDR3 protein. The table shows about 680,000 distinct CDR3 sequences, with roughly 50% occurring only once. Sequencing was performed on blood. Source of these receptors: an older woman in good health.

The chain recombines TRBV29-1 with TRBJ2-5; tentatively, D is TRBD1 (5 bases). The J call is in doubt because the DNA end fits TRBJ2-7 better. Germline values: CDR1 SQVTM, CDR2 ANQGSEA. The CDR3 sequence is 13 residues long. The CDR3 sequence is CSVPSPGTYEQYF. DNA for the CDR3: TGCAGCGTTCCGTCTCCAGGGACCTACGAGCAGTACTTC.

The V and J genes are TRBV6-1 and TRBJ1-4; TRBD1 might be the D (5 bases). CDR3 length: 16 amino acids. The germline V gene has CDR1 MNHNS and CDR2 SASEGT. V lost 5 bases and J 3 bases, leaving 16 bases between the germline ends. This CDR3 reads CASSRPVGDSNEKLFF. CDR3 sequence (DNA): TGTGCCAGCAGTCGGCCGGTTGGGGACTCTAATGAAAAACTGTTTTTT.

The chain has TRBV4-3 and TRBJ2-7, with 12 bases matching TRBD2. This CDR3 contains 15 residues. From germline, CDR1 is LGHNA and CDR2 YSLEER. V lost 0 bases and J lost 6; bases outside the gene matches: 3. CDR3 amino acids: CASSQDRTSGVEQYF. The CDR3 DNA sequence: TGCGCCAGCAGCCAAGATAGGACTAGCGGGGTCGAGCAGTACTTC.

The J gene is TRBJ2-1, the V gene TRBV3-1; 10 nucleotides line up with TRBD2. J lost 4 bases, V lost 3 bases, and 6 bases had no gene match. Germline lookup yields CDR1 LGHDT and CDR2 YNNKEL (reference sequence). This CDR3 is built from 16 residues. CDR3 nucleotide sequence: TGTGCCAGCAGCCAGGCAGGACTAGCGGCGTACAATGAGCAGTTCTTC. It is translated as CASSQAGLAAYNEQFF.

This chain links TRBV30 with TRBJ2-7, with a tentative D call TRBD2 (5 bases). Germline V CDR1 and CDR2: GTSNPN, SVGIG (reference sequence). The CDR3 sequence is 15 residues long. Trimming took off 1 base at V and 2 bases at J, with 15 bases between the two ends. As DNA, the CDR3 is TGTGCCTGGAGTGCGGGGATACAGTATACCTACGAGCAGTACTTC. This gives the protein CAWSAGIQYTYEQYF.

This clonotype was found a few times. A single base separates this from a much larger clone, so it may be a read error. The chain links TRBV7-2 to TRBJ1-6, with D hard to call. The CDR3 is made up of 15 amino acids. Germline V lookup: CDR1 SGHTA, CDR2 FQGNSA. The DNA of the CDR3 is TGTGCCAACAGCTTAGGTCGGGCGCCGCGATCACCCCTCCACTTT. It yields the protein CANSLGRAPRSPLHF.

This clonotype was counted only a few times. CDR3 bases: TGCGCCAGCAGCTTGCCTAGCGGAGAGCAGTTCTTC. This encodes CASSLPSGEQFF. The rearrangement links TRBV5-1 to TRBJ2-1; 7 nucleotides align to TRBD2. Germline CDR1 is SGHRS and CDR2 is YFSETQ. CDR3 length: 12 amino acids. Unmatched junction bases numbered 2, after V lost 1 base and J lost 10 bases.

This clonotype was counted many times. V usage is TRBV20-1 and J usage is TRBJ1-2; TRBD1 is a possible D gene (5 bases). V was cut by 8 bases and J by 3 bases, with 19 bases left in between. This CDR3 spans 14 amino acids. CDR1 is DFQATT, CDR2 SNEGSKA, per germline (reference sequence). The CDR3 coding sequence is TGCAGTTCCACCCCAGCGCAGGGCGACTATGGCTACACCTTC. This translates into CSSTPAQGDYGYTF.

This clonotype was counted ten times or more. This chain connects TRBV29-1 to TRBJ2-7; 7 nucleotides match TRBD2. V gave up 7 bases and J gave up 4 bases; unmatched junction bases: 13. This CDR3 spans 14 amino acids. Germline V gives CDR1 SQVTM, CDR2 ANQGSEA. In nucleotides, the CDR3 is TGCAGCGCTCTGCGCGGGGGTGGCGAATACGAGCAGTACTTC. Residues: CSALRGGGEYEQYF.

Turning to this clonotype: A much more abundant neighbour one base away suggests this may be a read error. The chain uses TRBV11-3 and TRBJ2-1; the D call may be TRBD1 or TRBD2 (5 bases each). The germline V gene encodes CDR1 SGHNT and CDR2 YENEEA. V lost 5 bases, J lost 8 bases, and 13 bases lay in between. The CDR3 extends over 13 amino acids. CDR3 sequence reads: CASSVSGGDEQFF. DNA for the CDR3: TGTGCCAGCAGCGTATCTGGGGGAGATGAGCAGTTCTTC. Full variable domain (rest looked up from reference TRBV11-3 and TRBJ2-1): EAGVVQSPRYKIIEKKQPVAFWCNPISGHNTLYWYLQNLGQGPELLIRYENEEAVDDSQLPKDRFSAERLKGVDSTLKIQPAELGDSAVYLCASSVSGGDEQFFGPGTRLTVL.

Only a few counts were recorded for this clonotype. The CDR3 is CSVDKQGQETQYF. In nucleotides, the CDR3 is TGCAGCGTTGACAAACAGGGCCAAGAGACCCAGTACTTC. The chain links TRBV29-1 to TRBJ2-5, with a tentative D call TRBD1 (6 bases). This CDR3 is 13 amino acids long. Germline V lookup: CDR1 SQVTM, CDR2 ANQGSEA. V was pared by 3 bases and J by 1 base, with 9 bases between.

This clonotype has only a few counts. The chain is built from TRBV3-1 and TRBJ2-5; tentative D call: TRBD2 (5 bases). The CDR3 has 14 amino acids. Per the germline V gene, CDR1 is LGHDT and CDR2 is YNNKEL (reference sequence). Trimming removed 0 bases at V and 9 bases at J, with 14 bases between. The CDR3 nucleotides are TGTGCCAGCAGCCAAGAAACGGAGGCTCGGGCCCAGTACTTC. Protein product: CASSQETEARAQYF.

This chain joins TRBV7-9 and TRBJ1-6; D uncertain. From germline, CDR1 is SEHNR and CDR2 FQNEAQ (reference sequence). This CDR3 spans 15 amino acids. The V end lost 2 bases, the J end lost 10 bases, and 15 bases lay between the germline ends. CDR3 sequence reads: CASSLTGTNPSPLHF. The CDR3 DNA sequence: TGTGCCAGCAGCTTAACGGGAACAAATCCGTCACCCCTCCACTTT.

This clonotype was detected once. This rearrangement joins TRBV2 to TRBJ2-1; 8 bases agree with TRBD2. The germline CDR1 and CDR2 sequences are SNHLY and FYNNEI. The CDR3 contains 15 residues. Trimming cost V 9 bases and J 7 bases; bases outside gene matches: 14. CDR3 sequence reads: CASALTGGPPNEQFF. CDR3 coding DNA: TGTGCCAGTGCTCTGACGGGAGGGCCTCCAAATGAGCAGTTCTTC.

The J gene is TRBJ2-7, the V gene TRBV6-5; 10 bases line up with TRBD2. The J call may be faulty, since TRBJ2-1 better matches the DNA end. Germline loops: CDR1 MNHEY, CDR2 SVGAGI. There are 18 residues in the CDR3. The CDR3 bases are TGTGCCAGCAGTTACTTATCTAGCGGGAGTGTGGGGTTCAATGAGCAGTTCTTC. Protein sequence: CASSYLSSGSVGFNEQFF.

This chain uses TRBV5-1 with TRBJ2-1, with 7 bases lining up with TRBD2. The CDR3 extends over 17 amino acids. Germline values: CDR1 SGHRS, CDR2 YFSETQ. J lost 0 bases, V lost 0 bases, and 6 bases had no gene match. In DNA, the CDR3 is TGCGCCAGCAGCTTGGCCGAGGCGGGGGACTCCTACAATGAGCAGTTCTTC. The encoded protein is CASSLAEAGDSYNEQFF.

This sequence joins TRBV2 and TRBJ2-4, with D perhaps being TRBD1 or TRBD2 (5 bases each). V was clipped by 3 bases and J by 8 bases, with 8 bases between them. The CDR3 runs to 12 residues. The germline CDR1 and CDR2 sequences are SNHLY and FYNNEI. The DNA of the CDR3 is TGTGCCAGCAGTGACCAGGGAGACATTCAGTACTTC. Protein product: CASSDQGDIQYF.

This clonotype was picked up one time. V gene TRBV9 combines with J gene TRBJ2-4; 7 bases line up with TRBD1. This CDR3 spans 16 amino acids. Germline V gene lookup returns CDR1 SGDLS and CDR2 YYNGEE. After removal of 4 bases from V and 1 base from J, the junction contained 8 bases not matched to a gene. This CDR3 is CASSPRQGWAKNIQYF. As DNA, the CDR3 is TGTGCCAGCAGCCCAAGACAGGGATGGGCCAAAAACATTCAGTACTTC. Using reference TRBV9 and TRBJ2-4 for the parts outside the CDR3, the full variable domain is DSGVTQTPKHLITATGQRVTLRCSPRSGDLSVYWYQQSLDQGLQFLIQYYNGEERAKGNILERFSAQQFPDLHSELNLSSLELGDSALYFCASSPRQGWAKNIQYFGAGTRLSVL.